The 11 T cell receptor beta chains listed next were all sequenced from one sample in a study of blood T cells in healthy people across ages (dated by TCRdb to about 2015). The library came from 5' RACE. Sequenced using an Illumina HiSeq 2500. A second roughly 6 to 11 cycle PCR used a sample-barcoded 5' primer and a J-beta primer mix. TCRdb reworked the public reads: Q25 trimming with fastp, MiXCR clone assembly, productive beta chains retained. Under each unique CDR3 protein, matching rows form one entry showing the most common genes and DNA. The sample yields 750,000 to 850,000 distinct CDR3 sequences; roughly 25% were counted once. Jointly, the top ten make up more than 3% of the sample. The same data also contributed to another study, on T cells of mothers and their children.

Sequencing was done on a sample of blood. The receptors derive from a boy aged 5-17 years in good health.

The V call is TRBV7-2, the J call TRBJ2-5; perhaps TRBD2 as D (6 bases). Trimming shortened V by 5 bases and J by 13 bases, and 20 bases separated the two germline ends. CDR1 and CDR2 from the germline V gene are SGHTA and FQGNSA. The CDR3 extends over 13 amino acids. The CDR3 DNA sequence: TGTGCCAGCAGCCTTCTGAATCCGGGACTCTCGTACTTC. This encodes CASSLLNPGLSYF.

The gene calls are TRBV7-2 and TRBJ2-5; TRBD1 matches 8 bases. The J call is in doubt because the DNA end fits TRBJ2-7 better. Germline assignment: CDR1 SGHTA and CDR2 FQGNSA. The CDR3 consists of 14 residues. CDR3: CASSFRGQAAEQYF. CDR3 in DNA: TGTGCCAGCAGCTTCAGGGGGCAAGCCGCCGAGCAGTACTTC.

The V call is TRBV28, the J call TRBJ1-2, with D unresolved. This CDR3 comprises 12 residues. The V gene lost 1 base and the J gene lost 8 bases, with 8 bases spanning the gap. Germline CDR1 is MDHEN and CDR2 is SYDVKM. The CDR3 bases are TGTGCCAGCAGTTTATACCAGAAGGGCTACACCTTC. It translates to CASSLYQKGYTF.

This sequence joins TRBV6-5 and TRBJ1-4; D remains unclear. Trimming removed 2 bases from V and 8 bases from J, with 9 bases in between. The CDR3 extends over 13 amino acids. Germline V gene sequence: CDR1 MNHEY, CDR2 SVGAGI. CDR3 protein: CASSYRDGEKLFF. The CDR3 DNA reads TGTGCCAGCAGTTACCGTGACGGGGAAAAACTGTTTTTT.

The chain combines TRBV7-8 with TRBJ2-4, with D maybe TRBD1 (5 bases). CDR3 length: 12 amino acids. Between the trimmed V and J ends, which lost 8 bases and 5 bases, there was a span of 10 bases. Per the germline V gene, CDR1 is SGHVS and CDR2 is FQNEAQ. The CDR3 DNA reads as TGTGCCAGCGGCCTAGGGGAAAACATTCAGTACTTC. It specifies CASGLGENIQYF.

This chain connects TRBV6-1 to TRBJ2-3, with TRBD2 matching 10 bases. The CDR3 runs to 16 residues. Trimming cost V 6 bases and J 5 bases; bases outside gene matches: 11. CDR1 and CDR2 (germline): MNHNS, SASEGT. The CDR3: CASRGKAGGRGDTQYF. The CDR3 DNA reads TGTGCCAGCAGGGGTAAAGCGGGGGGGCGGGGAGATACGCAGTATTTT.

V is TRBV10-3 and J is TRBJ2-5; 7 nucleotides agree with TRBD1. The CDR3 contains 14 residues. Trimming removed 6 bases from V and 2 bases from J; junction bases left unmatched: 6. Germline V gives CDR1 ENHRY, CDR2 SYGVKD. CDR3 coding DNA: TGTGCCATCAGGCGGGCAGGGGGACAAGAGACCCAGTACTTC. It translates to CAIRRAGGQETQYF.

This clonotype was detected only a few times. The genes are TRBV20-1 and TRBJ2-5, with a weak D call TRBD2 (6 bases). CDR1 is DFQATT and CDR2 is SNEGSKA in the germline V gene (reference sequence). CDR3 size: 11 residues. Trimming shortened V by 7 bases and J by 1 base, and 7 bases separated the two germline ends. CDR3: CSDGSQETQYF. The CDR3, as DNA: TGCAGTGACGGGAGCCAAGAGACCCAGTACTTC.

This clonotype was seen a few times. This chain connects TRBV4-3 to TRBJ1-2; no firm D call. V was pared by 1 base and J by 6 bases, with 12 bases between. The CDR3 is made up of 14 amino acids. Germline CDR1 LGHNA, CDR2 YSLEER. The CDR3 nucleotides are TGCGCCAGCAGCCAAGGCCCGGGGTGGAATGGCTACACCTTC. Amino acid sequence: CASSQGPGWNGYTF.

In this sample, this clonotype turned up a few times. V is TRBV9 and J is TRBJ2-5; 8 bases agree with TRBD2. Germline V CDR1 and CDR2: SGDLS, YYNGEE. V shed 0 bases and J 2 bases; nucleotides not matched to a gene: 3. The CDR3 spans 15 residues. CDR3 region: CASSVGRGAQETQYF. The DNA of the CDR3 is TGTGCCAGCAGCGTAGGGCGGGGGGCTCAAGAGACCCAGTACTTC.

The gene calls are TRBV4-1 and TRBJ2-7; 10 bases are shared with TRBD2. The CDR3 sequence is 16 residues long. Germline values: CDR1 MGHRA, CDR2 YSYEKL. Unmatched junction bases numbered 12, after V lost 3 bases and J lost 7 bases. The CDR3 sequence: CASSQELAGGVGEQYF. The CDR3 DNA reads TGCGCCAGCAGCCAGGAATTAGCGGGAGGTGTGGGTGAGCAGTACTTC.